These 26 T cell receptor beta chains were all obtained from the same sample, sequenced in a study of blood T cell repertoires in COVID-19. Assay used: immunoSEQ multiplex PCR; TCRdb lists only in-frame clones, some missing. The table has some 97,000 clones, more than 85% seen once. The sequenced sample was peripheral blood. These receptor sequences come from a man aged 25 to 45 in a cohort sampled during active COVID-19.

This clone was found once. This rearrangement joins TRBV4-3 to TRBJ2-7; D may be TRBD2 (6 bases). The germline V and J ends were trimmed by 1 base and 6 bases, with 13 bases remaining between them. CDR1 is LGHNA, CDR2 YSLEER, per germline. This CDR3 spans 14 amino acids. CDR3 loop: CASSQVRGAGEQYF. Here the CDR3 DNA reads TGCGCCAGCAGCCAAGTGCGGGGAGCGGGCGAGCAGTACTTC.

This chain joins TRBV7-9 and TRBJ2-5; 7 bases map to TRBD1. There are 17 residues in the CDR3. The germline gives CDR1 SEHNR, CDR2 FQNEAQ (reference sequence). J lost 5 bases, V lost 0 bases, and 12 bases had no gene match. CDR3 region: CASSLAGQLSLRETQYF. The CDR3 region has the DNA TGTGCCAGCAGCTTAGCGGGACAGCTTTCTCTAAGGGAGACCCAGTACTTC.

This sequence joins TRBV12-5 and TRBJ2-3; TRBD1 matches at 9 bases. J was trimmed by 1 base and V by 2 bases; bases with no gene match: 4. Looked up from germline, CDR1 is LGHNT and CDR2 is FRNRAP. This CDR3 comprises 16 residues. The CDR3 coding sequence is TGTGCTAGTGGTTTGTTCCGGACAGGGGGCACAGATACGCAGTATTTT. Protein product: CASGLFRTGGTDTQYF.

The rearrangement joins TRBV19 to TRBJ2-7; TRBD1 might be the D (6 bases). The germline CDR1 and CDR2 sequences are LNHDA and SQIVND (reference sequence). Trimming stripped 5 bases from V and 3 bases from J, with 14 bases between. This CDR3 comprises 14 residues. The DNA for the CDR3 is TGTGCCAGTAGTCCCACAGGGTTTCGCTACGAGCAGTACTTC. Protein: CASSPTGFRYEQYF.

The chain employs TRBV30 and TRBJ2-2; 11 nucleotides agree with TRBD1. V lost 1 base, J lost 5 bases, and 6 bases stayed unmatched. This CDR3 has 16 amino acids. Looked up from germline, CDR1 is GTSNPN and CDR2 is SVGIG (reference sequence). The CDR3 sequence is CAWSAGTGGRTGELFF. The DNA of the CDR3 is TGTGCCTGGAGTGCCGGGACAGGGGGGAGGACCGGGGAGCTGTTTTTT.

The V gene is TRBV19, the J gene TRBJ1-5, with a tentative D call TRBD1 (6 bases). V was trimmed by 6 bases and J by 7 bases, leaving 13 bases between them. CDR1 and CDR2 (germline): LNHDA, SQIVND (reference sequence). CDR3 length equals 13 residues. The CDR3 loop reads CASRVTGQQPQHF. The DNA for the CDR3 is TGTGCCAGTAGGGTAACAGGGCAACAGCCCCAGCATTTT.

The chain uses TRBV7-8 and TRBJ2-3; 11 positions match TRBD2. The CDR3 extends over 15 amino acids. Germline trimming cut 3 bases from V and 5 bases from J; bases unmatched to any gene: 4. Germline CDR1 SGHVS, CDR2 FQNEAQ. The CDR3 reads CASSFGTSGRDTQYF. The CDR3 nucleotides are TGTGCCAGCAGCTTCGGGACTAGCGGAAGAGATACGCAGTATTTT.

The V call is TRBV27, the J call TRBJ1-5; the match to TRBD1 covers 8 bases. The V and J ends lost 6 bases and 1 base, in that order; junction bases with no gene match: 11. Per the germline V gene, CDR1 is MNHEY and CDR2 is SMNVEV (reference sequence). The CDR3 runs to 17 residues. In DNA, the CDR3 is TGTGCCAGCAGCTTCTCACTAACAGGGGGGAGCAATCAGCCCCAGCATTTT. Translating gives CASSFSLTGGSNQPQHF.

The CDR3 DNA reads TGTGCCAGCAGTTTCTTGCGGGGGGGCTACGAGCAGTACTTC. Protein product: CASSFLRGGYEQYF. The chain combines TRBV27 with TRBJ2-7, with 9 bases matching TRBD2. There are 14 residues in the CDR3. Germline values: CDR1 MNHEY, CDR2 SMNVEV (reference sequence). The junction had 3 bases not matched to a gene; V was cut back by 3 bases and J by 3 bases.

The V call is TRBV28, the J call TRBJ1-1; 10 bases are shared with TRBD1. CDR1 MDHEN and CDR2 SYDVKM come from the germline V gene. This CDR3 region has 16 residues. J was trimmed by 6 bases and V by 5 bases; bases with no gene match: 12. CDR3 loop: CASSQITGTGAPEAFF. DNA for the CDR3: TGTGCCAGCAGTCAAATTACCGGGACAGGGGCTCCTGAAGCTTTCTTT.

This clone was observed a single time. The V call is TRBV10-3, the J call TRBJ2-6; the match to TRBD2 covers 7 bases. The junction had 7 bases not matched to a gene; V was cut back by 7 bases and J by 4 bases. The CDR3 has 15 amino acids. The germline V gene has CDR1 ENHRY and CDR2 SYGVKD. In nucleotides, the CDR3 is TGTGCCATCACGGCGGGGGTAGCCGGGGCCAACGTCCTGACTTTC. This gives the protein CAITAGVAGANVLTF.

This clone was recorded only once. The CDR3 DNA reads TGTGCCAGCAGCTCCGGGAGTACTGGCTCCTACGAGCAGTACTTC. It is translated as CASSSGSTGSYEQYF. The chain recombines TRBV5-6 with TRBJ2-7, with D tentatively TRBD2 (6 bases). V was clipped by 3 bases and J by 0 bases, with 13 bases between them. CDR1 is SGHDT, CDR2 YYEEEE, per germline. The length of the CDR3 is 15 residues. The whole variable domain, filled in from reference TRBV5-6 and TRBJ2-7, reads DAGVTQSPTHLIKTRGQQVTLRCSPKSGHDTVSWYQQALGQGPQFIFQYYEEEERQRGNFPDRFSGHQFPNYSSELNVNALLLGDSALYLCASSSGSTGSYEQYFGPGTRLTVT.

The gene calls are TRBV5-6 and TRBJ1-2; 8 bases fit TRBD1. This CDR3 is built from 16 residues. CDR1 and CDR2 (germline): SGHDT, YYEEEE. The V segment lost 4 bases and the J segment 8 bases; nucleotides outside the gene matches: 16. CDR3 sequence (DNA): TGTGCCAGCAGCCCCCAGGACAGGGTGGGGCCGGAGGGCTACACCTTC. Protein sequence: CASSPQDRVGPEGYTF.

This rearrangement joins TRBV5-1 to TRBJ1-6; the D is unclear. V dropped 1 base and J dropped 7 bases, with 12 bases sitting between them. The germline CDR1 and CDR2 sequences are SGHRS and YFSETQ. The CDR3 sequence is 15 residues long. CDR3 sequence: CASSLQSVRNSPLHF. DNA for the CDR3: TGCGCCAGCAGCTTGCAATCGGTACGGAATTCACCCCTCCACTTT.

The rearrangement joins TRBV7-2 to TRBJ2-1, with 7 positions matching TRBD2. With V trimmed by 0 bases and J by 7 bases, 3 bases remained unmatched. Per germline, CDR1 SGHTA and CDR2 FQGNSA. CDR3 length: 14 amino acids. The CDR3 sequence is CASSLARLANEQFF. The CDR3 coding sequence is TGTGCCAGCAGCTTAGCTCGACTAGCAAATGAGCAGTTCTTC.

The V call is TRBV2, the J call TRBJ1-4; no reliable D call. Trimming left V 2 bases short and J 10 bases short, with 8 bases between. CDR1 and CDR2 (germline): SNHLY, FYNNEI. This CDR3 has 12 residues. DNA for the CDR3: TGTGCCAGCAGTGAACTGTTTCCAAAACTGTTTTTT. This sequence encodes CASSELFPKLFF.

V is TRBV3-1 (or the pseudogene TRBV3-2) and J is TRBJ2-3; D call uncertain. Germline CDR1 LGHDT, CDR2 YNNKEL (reference sequence). CDR3 length: 12 residues. V shed 4 bases and J shed 7 bases, with 9 bases lying between them. In nucleotides, the CDR3 is TGTGCCAGCAGCCCCCGAACAAATACGCAGTATTTT. It specifies CASSPRTNTQYF.

The chain couples TRBV10-3 to TRBJ2-2, with D maybe TRBD2 (6 bases). There are 14 residues in the CDR3. Germline V gene sequence: CDR1 ENHRY, CDR2 SYGVKD. V was clipped by 11 bases and J by 4 bases, with 17 bases between them. The CDR3 loop reads CASSGTQRTGELFF. In DNA, the CDR3 is TGTGCCTCCTCCGGGACTCAACGCACCGGGGAGCTGTTTTTT.

The chain uses TRBV30 and TRBJ1-1; possibly TRBD1 for D (6 bases). Germline CDR1 reads GTSNPN; CDR2 reads SVGIG (reference sequence). The V gene lost 4 bases and the J gene lost 7 bases, with 10 bases spanning the gap. The CDR3 covers 11 residues. CDR3 protein: CAWTGAGEAFF. In DNA, the CDR3 is TGTGCCTGGACAGGGGCGGGTGAAGCTTTCTTT.

The gene calls are TRBV9 and TRBJ1-6; a possible D gene is TRBD1 (5 bases). CDR1 and CDR2 (germline): SGDLS, YYNGEE. The CDR3 has 14 residues. Between the trimmed V and J ends, which lost 1 base and 8 bases, there was a span of 10 bases. CDR3 nucleotides: TGTGCCAGCAGCGTAAGGGAAGGGGATTCACCCCTCCACTTT. Protein: CASSVREGDSPLHF.

This clone was recorded only once. The chain has TRBV7-2 and TRBJ2-2, with 9 bases identical to TRBD2. The junction had 10 bases not matched to a gene; V was cut back by 8 bases and J by 6 bases. The CDR3 contains 15 residues. Germline CDR1 reads SGHTA; CDR2 reads FQGNSA. CDR3 loop: CASHGGGGVAGELFF. CDR3 nucleotide sequence: TGTGCCAGCCACGGTGGCGGGGGGGTGGCCGGGGAGCTGTTTTTT. Drawing the rest from reference TRBV7-2 and TRBJ2-2, the complete variable domain is GAGVSQSPSNKVTEKGKDVELRCDPISGHTALYWYRQSLGQGLEFLIYFQGNSAPDKSGLPSDRFSAERTGGSVSTLTIQRTQQEDSAVYLCASHGGGGVAGELFFGEGSRLTVL.

The V call is TRBV29-1, the J call TRBJ1-1; 9 nucleotides align to TRBD1. J was trimmed by 0 bases and V by 7 bases; bases with no gene match: 3. Germline values: CDR1 SQVTM, CDR2 ANQGSEA. This CDR3 spans 13 amino acids. The CDR3 protein is CSAGTGLNTEAFF. The DNA for the CDR3 is TGCAGCGCAGGGACAGGGCTGAACACTGAAGCTTTCTTT.

The V gene is TRBV7-3, the J gene TRBJ2-2; maybe TRBD1 (6 bases). V was clipped by 1 base and J by 7 bases, with 10 bases between them. Germline V CDR1 and CDR2: SGHTA, FQGTGA. This CDR3 has 14 residues. CDR3 DNA sequence: TGTGCCAGCAGCTTAATTCAGGGGCACGGGGAGCTGTTTTTT. Its protein product is CASSLIQGHGELFF.

The chain uses TRBV6-5 and TRBJ1-1; tentative D call: TRBD1 (5 bases). The CDR3 contains 15 residues. CDR1 is MNHEY and CDR2 is SVGAGI in the germline V gene. Deletions cut 0 bases from V and 4 bases from J, with 12 bases between. The DNA of the CDR3 is TGTGCCAGCAGTTACTCGGGGCAGGGAATCACTGAAGCTTTCTTT. Amino acid sequence: CASSYSGQGITEAFF.

This chain uses TRBV3-1 (or the pseudogene TRBV3-2) with TRBJ1-6, with 9 bases that match TRBD1. This CDR3 contains 18 residues. V dropped 4 bases and J dropped 0; count of bases not matched to a gene: 7. Germline V CDR1 and CDR2: LGHDT, YNNKEL (reference sequence). CDR3 sequence: CASSPGQGQSSYNSPLHF. Here the CDR3 DNA reads TGTGCCAGCAGCCCCGGACAGGGGCAAAGCTCCTATAATTCACCCCTCCACTTT.

The V call is TRBV15, the J call TRBJ1-2, with D tentatively TRBD1 (5 bases). The CDR3 has 15 residues. Germline loops: CDR1 LNHNV, CDR2 YYDKDF (reference sequence). V lost 1 base, J lost 1 base, and 10 bases lay in between. CDR3 amino acids: CATSRAPGLNYGYTF. The CDR3 DNA reads as TGTGCCACCAGCAGAGCGCCGGGACTTAACTATGGCTACACCTTC.